A single sample gave rise to the 26 T cell receptor beta chains below, sequenced in a study of T cell responses to AZD1222 COVID-19 vaccine. Measured with immunoSEQ multiplex PCR; TCRdb has only the in-frame clones, and not every one. This table has 50,000 to 65,000 clones, approximately 90% appearing once. The sequenced sample was peripheral blood, obtained 28 days after the second AZD1222 dose. These receptors were obtained from an adult who received the AZD1222 COVID-19 vaccine.

This clone was observed once. The chain links TRBV3-1 (or the pseudogene TRBV3-2) to TRBJ1-1; D might be TRBD1 (5 bases). CDR1 is LGHDT, CDR2 YNNKEL, per germline (reference sequence). The V gene lost 1 base and the J gene lost 5 bases, with 17 bases spanning the gap. This CDR3 is 16 amino acids long. The CDR3 DNA is TGTGCCAGCAGCCAAGGAGGGCCATTGGGGGTAACTGAAGCTTTCTTT. Translation: CASSQGGPLGVTEAFF.

This clone appeared a single time. The CDR3 nucleotides read TGTGCCAGCAGCTTAAGAACTAATTCACCCCTCCACTTT. Translation: CASSLRTNSPLHF. The chain combines TRBV7-2 with TRBJ1-6; no definite D call. Between the trimmed V and J ends, which lost 2 bases and 6 bases, there was a span of 5 bases. The CDR3 spans 13 residues. The germline CDR1 and CDR2 sequences are SGHTA and FQGNSA.

This chain links TRBV2 with TRBJ2-7, with TRBD1 as a possible D gene (6 bases). The CDR3 runs to 11 residues. CDR1 and CDR2 (germline): SNHLY, FYNNEI. The V end lost 7 bases, the J end lost 4 bases, and 8 bases lay between the germline ends. CDR3 DNA sequence: TGTGCCAGCAAAGGGGGTTACGAGCAGTACTTC. It codes for CASKGGYEQYF.

The chain has TRBV5-6 and TRBJ1-2; D is perhaps TRBD1 (5 bases). Germline values: CDR1 SGHDT, CDR2 YYEEEE. The CDR3 has 15 amino acids. V lost 1 base, J lost 4 bases, and 14 bases lay in between. In nucleotides, the CDR3 is TGTGCCAGCAGCTTGCGTGGGGCGGGCGGCTATGGCTACACCTTC. This gives the protein CASSLRGAGGYGYTF.

This chain links TRBV5-1 with TRBJ1-6; 7 positions agree with TRBD1. CDR1 and CDR2 (germline): SGHRS, YFSETQ. This CDR3 has 15 residues. After removal of 2 bases from V and 6 bases from J, the junction contained 5 bases not matched to a gene. CDR3 loop: CASSLGGRSNSPLHF. The CDR3 DNA is TGCGCCAGCAGCTTAGGGGGCAGGTCTAATTCACCCCTCCACTTT.

The count of this clone is one. The chain links TRBV10-2 to TRBJ1-1; 11 bases line up with TRBD1. Trimming cost V 8 bases and J 5 bases; bases outside gene matches: 7. The CDR3 is 14 residues long. Germline loops: CDR1 WSHSY, CDR2 SAAADI. The CDR3 region is CASSLGTGGTEAFF. The CDR3 DNA reads as TGCGCCAGCTCTCTGGGGACAGGGGGTACTGAAGCTTTCTTT.

This sequence joins TRBV19 and TRBJ1-6; 9 nucleotides agree with TRBD1. The CDR3 contains 17 residues. J was trimmed by 0 bases and V by 5 bases; bases with no gene match: 5. Germline lookup yields CDR1 LNHDA and CDR2 SQIVND (reference sequence). The CDR3 protein is CASSHGTGSSYNSPLHF. For the CDR3, the DNA is TGTGCCAGTAGTCATGGGACAGGGAGCTCCTATAATTCACCCCTCCACTTT.

This clone was recorded once. V and J are TRBV7-9 and TRBJ2-3; D gene unclear. The CDR3 spans 13 residues. The V and J ends lost 1 base and 4 bases respectively, with 6 bases between them. Germline CDR1 and CDR2: SEHNR and FQNEAQ (reference sequence). The CDR3 DNA sequence: TGTGCCAGCAGCTTAGTGGTGGCAGATACGCAGTATTTT. Its protein is CASSLVVADTQYF.

This rearrangement joins TRBV9 to TRBJ2-1, with 8 bases aligning to TRBD2. The CDR3 runs 16 residues. The germline CDR1 and CDR2 sequences are SGDLS and YYNGEE. V gave up 3 bases and J gave up 2 bases; unmatched junction bases: 7. This chain's CDR3 is CASSEALAETYNEQFF. Here the CDR3 DNA reads TGTGCCAGCAGCGAGGCACTAGCGGAAACCTACAATGAGCAGTTCTTC. The complete variable domain, with remaining parts taken from reference TRBV9 and TRBJ2-1, reads DSGVTQTPKHLITATGQRVTLRCSPRSGDLSVYWYQQSLDQGLQFLIQYYNGEERAKGNILERFSAQQFPDLHSELNLSSLELGDSALYFCASSEALAETYNEQFFGPGTRLTVL.

A few counts support this clone. The chain joins TRBV10-3 to TRBJ1-1, with TRBD1 as a possible D gene (5 bases). V dropped 10 bases and J dropped 3 bases, with 12 bases sitting between them. This CDR3 has 12 residues. CDR1 and CDR2 (germline): ENHRY, SYGVKD. The CDR3 loop reads CATHRGDTEAFF. CDR3 DNA: TGTGCCACGCATAGGGGAGACACTGAAGCTTTCTTT.

V usage is TRBV11-3 and J usage is TRBJ2-1, with TRBD2 matching over 7 bases. This CDR3 region has 15 residues. V lost 11 bases, J lost 1 base, and 11 bases stayed unmatched. Germline values: CDR1 SGHNT, CDR2 YENEEA. For the CDR3, the DNA is TGTGCCCCTAAGGGAGGGAGATCATCCTACAATGAGCAGTTCTTC. This gives the protein CAPKGGRSSYNEQFF. The whole variable domain, filled in from reference TRBV11-3 and TRBJ2-1, reads EAGVVQSPRYKIIEKKQPVAFWCNPISGHNTLYWYLQNLGQGPELLIRYENEEAVDDSQLPKDRFSAERLKGVDSTLKIQPAELGDSAVYLCAPKGGRSSYNEQFFGPGTRLTVL.

The chain is built from TRBV5-1 and TRBJ2-7; the match to TRBD1 covers 8 bases. V shed 4 bases and J 5 bases; nucleotides not matched to a gene: 8. Germline assignment: CDR1 SGHRS and CDR2 YFSETQ. CDR3 length: 14 residues. CDR3 sequence reads: CASSGRQGKDEQYF. The CDR3 region has the DNA TGCGCCAGCAGCGGACGACAGGGGAAGGACGAGCAGTACTTC. Full variable domain (missing parts from reference TRBV5-1 and TRBJ2-7): KAGVTQTPRYLIKTRGQQVTLSCSPISGHRSVSWYQQTPGQGLQFLFEYFSETQRNKGNFPGRFSGRQFSNSRSEMNVSTLELGDSALYLCASSGRQGKDEQYFGPGTRLTVT.

The gene calls are TRBV28 and TRBJ1-1; 9 bases are shared with TRBD1. The J segment lost 1 base and the V segment lost 10 bases, leaving 7 bases of the junction unmatched. This CDR3 has 14 amino acids. CDR1 is MDHEN, CDR2 SYDVKM, per germline. As DNA, the CDR3 is TGTGCCACCCCCGGGACAGGGCCGAACACTGAAGCTTTCTTT. Translated, it gives CATPGTGPNTEAFF.

This clone was counted a few times. The rearrangement uses TRBV28 and TRBJ2-7; D is uncertain. Germline V CDR1 and CDR2: MDHEN, SYDVKM. The CDR3 runs to 11 residues. V gave up 6 bases and J gave up 2 bases, with 5 bases separating them. CDR3 nucleotide sequence: TGTGCCAGCAGAAAAGCCTACGAGCAGTACTTC. This gives the protein CASRKAYEQYF.

The chain carries TRBV3-1 (or the pseudogene TRBV3-2) and TRBJ1-6; 9 bases line up with TRBD1. Germline CDR1 reads LGHDT; CDR2 reads YNNKEL (reference sequence). This CDR3 has 13 amino acids. CDR3 sequence (DNA): TGTGCTGTACAGGGGGCGCCGAATTCACCCCTCCACTTT. Its translation: CAVQGAPNSPLHF.

The V and J genes are TRBV5-1 and TRBJ2-7; possibly TRBD1 for D (6 bases). Deletions cut 3 bases from V and 2 bases from J, with 12 bases between. Germline loops: CDR1 SGHRS, CDR2 YFSETQ. The CDR3 loop spans 14 amino acids. The CDR3 DNA reads as TGCGCCAGCAGCTACGGGACACTCCCCTACGAGCAGTACTTC. As protein: CASSYGTLPYEQYF.

The chain joins TRBV24-1 to TRBJ2-3; 8 nucleotides match TRBD2. V lost 4 bases to trimming and J lost 6 bases; unmatched junction nucleotides: 5. The CDR3 length is 14 residues. Germline V gene sequence: CDR1 KGHDR, CDR2 SFDVKD. The CDR3 loop reads CATSEAGGLDTQYF. In DNA form, the CDR3 reads TGTGCCACCAGTGAGGCGGGAGGATTGGATACGCAGTATTTT.

The rearrangement uses TRBV28 and TRBJ1-4; D ambiguous. The length of the CDR3 is 14 residues. Germline values: CDR1 MDHEN, CDR2 SYDVKM. V was cut by 6 bases and J by 8 bases, with 16 bases left in between. CDR3 amino acids: CASSLRRGAEKLFF. DNA of the CDR3: TGTGCCAGCAGCCTCCGGCGGGGTGCCGAAAAACTGTTTTTT. Drawing the rest from reference TRBV28 and TRBJ1-4, the complete variable domain is DVKVTQSSRYLVKRTGEKVFLECVQDMDHENMFWYRQDPGLGLRLIYFSYDVKMKEKGDIPEGYSVSREKKERFSLILESASTNQTSMYLCASSLRRGAEKLFFGSGTQLSVL.

The rearrangement links TRBV5-4 to TRBJ2-5; 7 bases fit TRBD2. CDR1 is SGHNT, CDR2 YYREEE, per germline (reference sequence). The CDR3 extends over 16 amino acids. The V segment lost 2 bases and the J segment 2 bases; nucleotides outside the gene matches: 9. The DNA for the CDR3 is TGTGCCAGCAGCTTCCCAACCCCGGGACTACAAGAGACCCAGTACTTC. Amino acids: CASSFPTPGLQETQYF.

The chain carries TRBV7-6 and TRBJ1-4; 10 bases fit TRBD1. The CDR3 consists of 17 residues. Germline CDR1 SGHVS, CDR2 FNYEAQ. The junction had 13 bases not matched to a gene; V was cut back by 5 bases and J by 7 bases. The CDR3 nucleotides are TGTGCCAGCAGCCCGTCAGCGGACAGGGGGAAAGGTGAAAAACTGTTTTTT. This translates into CASSPSADRGKGEKLFF.

V gene TRBV24-1 combines with J gene TRBJ2-1, with D hard to call. The CDR3 runs 15 residues. Trimming took off 3 bases at V and 4 bases at J, with 12 bases between the two ends. CDR1 and CDR2 (germline): KGHDR, SFDVKD. The CDR3 DNA follows: TGTGCCACCAGTGATCCCCGGTCCCAGTACAATGAGCAGTTCTTC. Amino acids: CATSDPRSQYNEQFF.

V usage is TRBV24-1 and J usage is TRBJ1-5, with TRBD1 matching over 9 bases. The CDR3 has 15 amino acids. The V segment lost 6 bases and the J segment 4 bases; nucleotides outside the gene matches: 6. CDR1 is KGHDR, CDR2 SFDVKD, per germline. The chain's CDR3 is CATSLTGQGNQPQHF. The CDR3 DNA is TGTGCCACCAGTCTAACCGGACAGGGGAATCAGCCCCAGCATTTT.

This clone was seen once. The chain carries TRBV19 and TRBJ1-2, with 8 bases lining up with TRBD1. The CDR3 is 14 amino acids. The germline CDR1 and CDR2 sequences are LNHDA and SQIVND (reference sequence). V lost 5 bases to trimming and J lost 4 bases; unmatched junction nucleotides: 6. CDR3: CASSPGQGRYGYTF. Here the CDR3 DNA reads TGTGCCAGTAGTCCTGGACAGGGCCGCTATGGCTACACCTTC.

In this sample, this clone turned up once. The rearrangement joins TRBV9 to TRBJ2-1; 10 nucleotides line up with TRBD2. J gave up 5 bases and V 4 bases, and 6 bases lay outside the gene matches. Germline V gene lookup returns CDR1 SGDLS and CDR2 YYNGEE. This CDR3 has 15 amino acids. In DNA form, the CDR3 reads TGTGCCAGCAGCTCTGGACTAGCGGAGCACAATGAGCAGTTCTTC. Translating it yields CASSSGLAEHNEQFF. The entire variable domain, with the rest obtained from reference TRBV9 and TRBJ2-1, is as follows: DSGVTQTPKHLITATGQRVTLRCSPRSGDLSVYWYQQSLDQGLQFLIQYYNGEERAKGNILERFSAQQFPDLHSELNLSSLELGDSALYFCASSSGLAEHNEQFFGPGTRLTVL.

In this sample, this clone turned up a few times. This chain connects TRBV10-3 to TRBJ2-2; unclear D gene. Trimming cost V 4 bases and J 5 bases, with 11 bases left between them. The CDR3 runs 14 residues. Germline CDR1 and CDR2: ENHRY and SYGVKD. The CDR3 here is CAISVAVGTGELFF. CDR3 coding DNA: TGTGCCATCAGTGTGGCAGTGGGGACCGGGGAGCTGTTTTTT.

The chain has TRBV9 and TRBJ2-6; TRBD1 matches at 8 bases. Germline CDR1 SGDLS, CDR2 YYNGEE. The trim removed 6 bases at V and 3 bases at J, leaving 5 bases unmatched. The CDR3 contains 15 residues. The CDR3 here is CASTQGALGANVLTF. DNA of the CDR3: TGTGCCAGCACGCAGGGGGCTCTTGGGGCCAACGTCCTGACTTTC.